A single TCR beta chain is shown here with its context. Antigen: not known. V lost 0 bases to trimming and J lost 8 bases; unmatched junction nucleotides: 13. There are 17 residues in the CDR3. Germline V gives CDR1 MGHRA, CDR2 YSYEKL. The sample originates from a study of shared clonotypes between healthy human individuals. Whole-study context: Ranging from 18 to 49 in age, donors were two women and a few men. Whole-study findings and limits: Non-shared clonotypes were found to have lower generation probabilities than the clonotypes that were shared by all four of the sorted-subset donors. Some naive CD4 clonotypes, 5% to 5.5%, turned up in common across a handful of donors.

Per the authors' pipeline: Filtering differed since immunoSEQ provided only junctions, with no quality scores. Only in-frame clones appear in the TCRdb table, and some are missing; sequencing was by immunoSEQ multiplex PCR. V and J calls and clone size follow that table, whereas D and trimming were derived from the DNA. This sample has about 2.1 million clones, with 93% found just once. CD45RO negativity and positive selection for CCR7 defined naive CD8 cells, a population that excluded terminally differentiated effector memory CD45RA+ cells. What was sequenced was naive CD8+ T cells from PBMCs. V is TRBV4-1 and J is TRBJ2-1, with TRBD2 matching over 7 bases. This TCR derives from a man aged 18 to 30 in good health. Some clones in this sample may be carry-over from other donors' samples. The chain's CDR3 is CASSQERRTSVGDEQFF. The CDR3 nucleotides are TGCGCCAGCAGCCAAGAGCGACGTACTAGCGTGGGGGATGAGCAGTTCTTC.